The 29 T cell receptor beta chains listed next were all sequenced from one sample in a study of PD-L1 blockade in urothelial cancer. The protocol was immunoSEQ multiplex PCR, while the TCRdb copy is restricted to in-frame clones and leaves out a portion. The table records fewer than 25,000 clones, about 83% of them present only once. The specimen comprised PBMCs, sampled around atezolizumab (anti-PD-L1) treatment. The receptors were gathered from a man in his forties or fifties with urothelial cancer.

This chain connects TRBV7-9 to TRBJ2-7, with TRBD1 matching 7 bases. From germline, CDR1 is SEHNR and CDR2 FQNEAQ (reference sequence). CDR3 size: 15 residues. J was trimmed by 2 bases and V by 6 bases; bases with no gene match: 10. CDR3: CASRGDSGGPYEQYF. CDR3 DNA: TGTGCCAGCAGGGGGGACAGCGGAGGCCCCTACGAGCAGTACTTC.

This clone turned up a few times. The V gene is TRBV4-3, the J gene TRBJ2-2, with TRBD2 matching over 10 bases. The CDR3 consists of 17 residues. CDR1 is LGHNA, CDR2 YSLEER, per germline. Trimming at V came to 3 bases and at J to 5 bases, leaving 9 bases not matched to a gene. CDR3 protein: CASSQGSSGRWTGELFF. The CDR3 region has the DNA TGCGCCAGCAGCCAGGGCTCTAGCGGGAGATGGACCGGGGAGCTGTTTTTT.

The J gene is TRBJ1-5, the V gene TRBV7-3; 9 bases line up with TRBD1. Germline CDR1 and CDR2: SGHTA and FQGTGA. The CDR3 runs 16 residues. The junction had 6 bases not matched to a gene; V was cut back by 6 bases and J by 0 bases. The CDR3 DNA sequence: TGTGCCAGCAGTTCGACAGGGGGGTATAGCAATCAGCCCCAGCATTTT. It specifies CASSSTGGYSNQPQHF.

This rearrangement joins TRBV29-1 to TRBJ2-1; 15 bases align to TRBD2. In germline, CDR1 is SQVTM, CDR2 ANQGSEA. The CDR3 runs to 16 residues. Unmatched junction bases numbered 6, after V lost 7 bases and J lost 2 bases. Here the CDR3 reads CSAGLAGGGTYNEQFF. CDR3 DNA sequence: TGCAGCGCTGGACTAGCGGGAGGGGGCACCTACAATGAGCAGTTCTTC.

The chain carries TRBV4-3 and TRBJ1-2; 7 bases are a match to TRBD1. The CDR3 has 14 amino acids. With V trimmed by 0 bases and J by 7 bases, 5 bases remained unmatched. Germline V gives CDR1 LGHNA, CDR2 YSLEER. In nucleotides, the CDR3 is TGCGCCAGCAGCCAAGAGAAGGCAGGGGGTGGCTACACCTTC. Protein sequence: CASSQEKAGGGYTF.

The J gene is TRBJ2-1, the V gene TRBV5-1; 7 positions match TRBD1. CDR3 size: 15 residues. Germline CDR1 reads SGHRS; CDR2 reads YFSETQ. The junction had 10 bases not matched to a gene; V was cut back by 4 bases and J by 6 bases. The CDR3 here is CASSPGQRQFNEQFF. CDR3 coding DNA: TGCGCCAGCAGCCCGGGACAGAGGCAATTCAATGAGCAGTTCTTC. Full variable domain (rest looked up from reference TRBV5-1 and TRBJ2-1): KAGVTQTPRYLIKTRGQQVTLSCSPISGHRSVSWYQQTPGQGLQFLFEYFSETQRNKGNFPGRFSGRQFSNSRSEMNVSTLELGDSALYLCASSPGQRQFNEQFFGPGTRLTVL.

This clone has just one count. The V and J genes are TRBV6-5 and TRBJ2-1; 7 nucleotides line up with TRBD2. With V trimmed by 6 bases and J by 6 bases, 8 bases remained unmatched. This CDR3 contains 14 residues. Germline V CDR1 and CDR2: MNHEY, SVGAGI. The CDR3, as DNA: TGTGCCAGCAGCCCGGCGGGGGACCTCAATGAGCAGTTCTTC. It yields the protein CASSPAGDLNEQFF.

The DNA of the CDR3 is TGCGCCAGCAGCTTCTACGCGGGGGGGGCGGCTGGAGATACGCAGTATTTT. This codes for CASSFYAGGAAGDTQYF. The rearrangement links TRBV5-1 to TRBJ2-3, with 9 bases fitting TRBD2. Per the germline V gene, CDR1 is SGHRS and CDR2 is YFSETQ. The trim removed 2 bases at V and 5 bases at J, leaving 12 bases unmatched. The CDR3 is made up of 17 amino acids.

This chain links TRBV5-1 with TRBJ1-5, with D uncertain. Trimming removed 2 bases at V and 8 bases at J, with 11 bases between. The CDR3 has 13 amino acids. Germline lookup yields CDR1 SGHRS and CDR2 YFSETQ. Written as DNA, the CDR3 is TGCGCCAGCAGCTTTAACCCGGGAGAGCCCCAGCATTTT. Translated, it gives CASSFNPGEPQHF.

V is TRBV7-2 and J is TRBJ2-7; D might be TRBD2 (6 bases). Germline values: CDR1 SGHTA, CDR2 FQGNSA. CDR3 length: 14 residues. Deletions cut 2 bases from V and 7 bases from J, with 15 bases between. The CDR3 coding sequence is TGTGCCAGCAGCTTATCGGGGGTTTTGAGGGAGCAGTACTTC. Amino acids: CASSLSGVLREQYF.

The CDR3 coding sequence is TGTGCCAGCAGCCTCTACGGGGAGCAGTACTTC. Protein: CASSLYGEQYF. V gene TRBV7-2 combines with J gene TRBJ2-7; no clear D. Germline CDR1 reads SGHTA; CDR2 reads FQGNSA. Between the trimmed V and J ends, which lost 5 bases and 7 bases, there was a span of 9 bases. CDR3 length: 11 amino acids.

As DNA, the CDR3 is TGTGCCAGCTCACCGGGGACTAGCGGATCCTCCTCCTACAATGAGCAGTTCTTC. This codes for CASSPGTSGSSSYNEQFF. The chain recombines TRBV18 with TRBJ2-1, with TRBD2 identical over 11 bases. The CDR3 is made up of 18 amino acids. Per the germline V gene, CDR1 is KGHSH and CDR2 is LQKENI. Trimming removed 3 bases from V and 0 bases from J; junction bases left unmatched: 7.

The chain employs TRBV30 and TRBJ2-3; 9 positions match TRBD2. Trimming removed 7 bases from V and 1 base from J; junction bases left unmatched: 3. CDR1 is GTSNPN, CDR2 SVGIG, per germline (reference sequence). The CDR3 length is 13 residues. CDR3 nucleotide sequence: TGTGCCTCTCGGACTAGCGGCACAGATACGCAGTATTTT. It yields the protein CASRTSGTDTQYF.

V usage is TRBV30 and J usage is TRBJ2-7; 12 nucleotides match TRBD2. The CDR3 length is 12 residues. Germline-derived CDR1 and CDR2 are GTSNPN and SVGIG (reference sequence). The trim removed 8 bases at V and 4 bases at J, leaving 3 bases unmatched. This chain's CDR3 is CAIGLAGYEQYF. Here the CDR3 DNA reads TGTGCCATTGGACTAGCGGGATACGAGCAGTACTTC.

This sequence joins TRBV9 and TRBJ2-7, with TRBD1 matching over 10 bases. With 1 base clipped from V and 4 bases from J, the junction kept 8 bases outside the gene matches. Germline loops: CDR1 SGDLS, CDR2 YYNGEE. CDR3 length: 16 amino acids. The DNA for the CDR3 is TGTGCCAGCAGCGTATCCTTCCAGGGACAGGGGTACGAGCAGTACTTC. Translating gives CASSVSFQGQGYEQYF. Drawing the rest from reference TRBV9 and TRBJ2-7, the complete variable domain is DSGVTQTPKHLITATGQRVTLRCSPRSGDLSVYWYQQSLDQGLQFLIQYYNGEERAKGNILERFSAQQFPDLHSELNLSSLELGDSALYFCASSVSFQGQGYEQYFGPGTRLTVT.

The genes are TRBV23-1 and TRBJ2-3; the match to TRBD2 covers 14 bases. TRBV23-1 counts as an open reading frame of uncertain function. The J segment lost 4 bases and the V segment lost 7 bases, leaving 7 bases of the junction unmatched. The CDR3 length is 16 residues. This chain's CDR3 is CASTETSGGGSDTQYF. CDR3 coding DNA: TGCGCCAGCACCGAGACTAGCGGGGGGGGTTCAGATACGCAGTATTTT.

This chain links TRBV4-1 with TRBJ2-1; D is unresolved. V lost 0 bases and J lost 5, with 14 bases in between. Looked up from germline, CDR1 is MGHRA and CDR2 is YSYEKL. The CDR3 runs 16 residues. The CDR3 DNA sequence: TGCGCCAGCAGCCAAGATCAGCCACAGTCTCACAATGAGCAGTTCTTC. As protein: CASSQDQPQSHNEQFF.

This rearrangement joins TRBV15 to TRBJ2-1, with 10 nucleotides matching TRBD1. Germline lookup yields CDR1 LNHNV and CDR2 YYDKDF (reference sequence). CDR3 length: 12 residues. Trimming took 8 bases from V and 8 from J; bases not matched to a gene: 3. The CDR3 coding sequence is TGTGCCACCTTGGGGACAGGGGATGAGCAGTTCTTC. Encoded protein: CATLGTGDEQFF.

The chain combines TRBV11-2 with TRBJ1-2; D is unclear. The CDR3 is made up of 12 amino acids. The V end was cut by 0 bases, the J end by 4 bases, with 3 bases between. Germline lookup yields CDR1 SGHAT and CDR2 FQNNGV. CDR3 sequence: CASSLDSYGYTF. The CDR3 DNA reads as TGTGCCAGCAGCTTAGACAGCTATGGCTACACCTTC.

The V and J genes are TRBV5-4 and TRBJ2-7; D possibly corresponds to TRBD1 (5 bases). CDR1 SGHNT and CDR2 YYREEE come from the germline V gene (reference sequence). CDR3 length equals 14 residues. V was trimmed by 5 bases and J by 7 bases, leaving 19 bases between them. DNA of the CDR3: TGTGCCAGCAGGTCGACAGAGTACCCTAGGGAGCAGTACTTC. Amino acid sequence: CASRSTEYPREQYF.

V usage is TRBV19 and J usage is TRBJ2-7; D unresolved. This CDR3 spans 13 amino acids. The germline V gene has CDR1 LNHDA and CDR2 SQIVND (reference sequence). Trimming cost V 2 bases and J 4 bases, with 9 bases left between them. The CDR3 DNA reads as TGTGCCAGTAGTATACTCCCCAGATACGAGCAGTACTTC. Protein sequence: CASSILPRYEQYF.

This chain links TRBV7-8 with TRBJ1-4; 7 positions match TRBD1. This CDR3 has 15 amino acids. V dropped 0 bases and J dropped 4; count of bases not matched to a gene: 2. Per germline, CDR1 SGHVS and CDR2 FQNEAQ. For the CDR3, the DNA is TGTGCCAGCAGCTTAGCCGGGACAGATAATGAAAAACTGTTTTTT. Encoded protein: CASSLAGTDNEKLFF.

This chain connects TRBV11-2 to TRBJ2-4; possibly TRBD2 for D (5 bases). The V end was cut by 0 bases, the J end by 5 bases, with 11 bases between. The CDR3 consists of 15 residues. Germline CDR1 reads SGHAT; CDR2 reads FQNNGV. The CDR3 region is CASSLEAGRQNIQYF. In DNA, the CDR3 is TGTGCCAGCAGCTTAGAGGCGGGCCGGCAAAACATTCAGTACTTC.

This chain's CDR3 is CASSLAGTSGSQETQYF. In nucleotides, the CDR3 is TGTGCCAGCAGCTTGGCGGGGACTAGCGGATCTCAAGAGACCCAGTACTTC. V and J are TRBV5-4 and TRBJ2-5; 11 bases agree with TRBD2. Trimming at V came to 0 bases and at J to 2 bases, leaving 6 bases not matched to a gene. In germline, CDR1 is SGHNT, CDR2 YYREEE (reference sequence). The CDR3 has 17 amino acids.

V gene TRBV5-1 combines with J gene TRBJ1-4; 8 bases fit TRBD1. CDR1 is SGHRS, CDR2 YFSETQ, per germline. This CDR3 contains 16 residues. The trim removed 3 bases at V and 5 bases at J, leaving 9 bases unmatched. The CDR3 sequence is CASSSGQGAINEKLFF. The CDR3 coding sequence is TGCGCCAGCAGCTCCGGACAGGGTGCTATAAATGAAAAACTGTTTTTT.

V is TRBV30 and J is TRBJ1-3; the D gene is possibly TRBD1 (5 bases). This CDR3 spans 10 amino acids. Germline V gene sequence: CDR1 GTSNPN, CDR2 SVGIG (reference sequence). CDR3 nucleotides: TGTGCGTCAGGGAGAAACACCATATATTTT. It encodes CASGRNTIYF.

V gene TRBV11-2 combines with J gene TRBJ1-3, with a weak D call TRBD1 (6 bases). Germline V lookup: CDR1 SGHAT, CDR2 FQNNGV. Trimming stripped 5 bases from V and 2 bases from J, with 13 bases between. CDR3 size: 15 residues. The CDR3 nucleotides are TGTGCCAGCAGCGTGGACAGAGGTGCTGGAAACACCATATATTTT. It encodes CASSVDRGAGNTIYF. Full variable domain (outside the CDR3, taken from reference TRBV11-2 and TRBJ1-3): EAGVAQSPRYKIIEKRQSVAFWCNPISGHATLYWYQQILGQGPKLLIQFQNNGVVDDSQLPKDRFSAERLKGVDSTLKIQPAKLEDSAVYLCASSVDRGAGNTIYFGEGSWLTVV.

The CDR3 is CASSLGGAAGGLTDTQYF. The CDR3 DNA reads as TGCGCCAGCAGCTTGGGCGGAGCGGCGGGAGGGCTCACAGATACGCAGTATTTT. The gene calls are TRBV5-1 and TRBJ2-3; 9 bases fit TRBD2. This CDR3 has 18 residues. From germline, CDR1 is SGHRS and CDR2 YFSETQ. Trimming cost V 0 bases and J 2 bases; bases outside gene matches: 10.

This rearrangement joins TRBV21-1 to TRBJ1-1. TRBV21-1 is assigned pseudogene status. The CDR3 is made up of 17 amino acids. CDR3 coding DNA: TGTGCCAGCAGCAAAGAAACGGGATTCTCTGGGAACACTGAAGCTTTCTTT. Its protein product is CASSKETGFSGNTEAFF.